This TCR beta chain was observed in a study of T-cell reconstitution after alpha-beta-depleted transplantation in children. As it was prepared, the TCRbeta library received unique molecular identifiers. MiXCR, run by TCRdb on the PCR reads, gives a single entry per CDR3 protein. This table has about 980,000 distinct CDR3 sequences, 25% to 35% appearing once. Study-wide points: There were some patients whose high TCRbeta diversity at day 60 came from surviving recipient T cells and thymic progenitors. As was reported, about two months after transplant, alpha-beta T cells came from several hundred expanded graft clones.

This clonotype showed up just a few times. Its antigen is unidentified. The sample in question was PBMCs, mostly from graft donor cells, obtained 360 days after TCRalphabeta/CD19-depleted stem cell transplant. This receptor was taken from a boy less than two years old who had a stem cell transplant for SCID, so the T cells may come from the graft donor.

The CDR3, as DNA: TGCAGCGTGAAAACCGGGACAGGGTCCACCTACGAGCAGTACTTC. It codes for CSVKTGTGSTYEQYF. The chain employs TRBV29-1 and TRBJ2-7; TRBD1 matches 9 bases. The J segment lost 2 bases and the V segment lost 6 bases, leaving 11 bases of the junction unmatched. This CDR3 is built from 15 residues. Germline V gene lookup returns CDR1 SQVTM and CDR2 ANQGSEA.